This TCR beta chain was identified in a study of shared clonotypes between healthy human individuals. The overall study: CD4 naive and CD4 memory each took three plates per donor, while CD8 naive took two and CD8 memory one. Regarding the study as a whole: Clonotypes shared by all four donors outscored non-shared clonotypes in generation probability.

This clone has only one observation. Its antigen is undetermined. Researchers divided each subset's genomic DNA evenly across several immunoSEQ plates. Libraries were prepared by immunoSEQ multiplex PCR; TCRdb keeps only in-frame clonotypes and omits some of them. In the table there are approximately 600,000 clones, roughly 96% of which are singletons. The naive CD8 population came from CD45RO-negative cells selected for CCR7, without terminally differentiated effector memory CD45RA+ cells. Donors had no recently reported acute infections or vaccinations and were HIV-negative. From germline, CDR1 is SEHNR and CDR2 FQNEAQ (reference sequence). CDR3 length: 14 amino acids. With 0 bases clipped from V and 11 bases from J, the junction kept 7 bases outside the gene matches.

The chain is built from TRBV7-9 and TRBJ2-5, with 9 bases lining up with TRBD1. This TCR came from a woman under 40 in good health. The sample comprised naive CD8+ T cells sorted from blood. The CDR3 spells CASSLARTGEVQYF. The CDR3 DNA sequence: TGTGCCAGCAGCTTAGCGAGGACAGGGGAGGTGCAGTACTTC.